The 3 T cell receptor beta chains listed next were all sequenced from one sample in a study of tissue T cells after allogeneic stem cell transplantation. Regarding time point: mouse harvest day 7 after allogeneic transplant. The graft held 10^6 splenic CD5+ T cells and 10^7 T-cell-depleted bone marrow cells. TCRdb's table, derived via immunoSEQ multiplex PCR, lists solely in-frame clones and lacks some. The table lists 6,400 or so clones, around 50% of them singletons. Sequencing was performed on gut tissue. These TCRs come from a female BALB/c mouse given C57BL/6 T cells with graft-versus-host disease after an allogeneic hematopoietic cell transplant.

Worth noting for this clone: Germline and genes here are mouse. The missing CDR3 end, 1 residue past where the read stops, is filled in from the germline J gene. The chain combines TRBV26 with TRBJ2-5; D remains ambiguous. This CDR3 has 14 residues. Germline-derived CDR1 and CDR2 are KGHPV and FQNQEV (reference sequence). Trimming took 4 bases from V and 6 from J, leaving 14 bases between them. The part of the CDR3 DNA that was read is TGTGCCAGCAGTCCGCCGGGCCCCGGGGACACCCAGTAC. Translating gives CASSPPGPGDTQY. The entire CDR3 protein is CASSPPGPGDTQYF.

As to this clone: The genes and germline here are from mouse. The read finishes 1 residue shy of the CDR3 end, and the germline J gene is used to complete it. The rearrangement links TRBV16 to TRBJ2-7, with 9 bases that match TRBD1. The germline CDR1 and CDR2 sequences are SGHSA and FRNQAP. The CDR3 contains 13 residues. V trimming: 5 bases; J trimming: 5 bases; junction bases outside the gene matches: 4. The sequenced CDR3 bases are TGTGCAAGCAGCCCCCGGGACAGGGATGAACAGTAC. Protein sequence: CASSPRDRDEQY. The whole CDR3 sequence reads CASSPRDRDEQYF.

This clone has a handful of counts. Gene names and germline refer to mouse. The read halts 1 residue ahead of the CDR3 end, with the missing end drawn from the germline J gene. V is TRBV23 and J is TRBJ2-3; TRBD1, as called in the table, went unchecked against the DNA. This CDR3 is built from 13 residues. Germline V gene lookup returns CDR1 KGHTA and CDR2 FQNQQP. The sequenced part of the CDR3 DNA is TGCTCCAGCAGTCAAAGAGGGGCAGAAACGCTGTAT. As protein: CSSSQRGAETLY. The complete CDR3 reads CSSSQRGAETLYF.